Below are 2 T cell receptor beta chains sequenced from a single sample in a study of T cells in Graves' hyperthyroidism and ophthalmopathy (dated by TCRdb to the late 2010s). Library preparation was by multiplex PCR. TCRdb records Illumina HiSeq 2000 as the sequencer. The TCR beta CDR3 regions were amplified from the RNA transcripts. The TCR CDR3 was subjected to a first round of RT-PCR using the HTBI primer set and the Qiagen OneStep RT-PCR kit. TCRdb trimmed public reads at Q25 via fastp, called clones via MiXCR and kept in-frame beta chains. Records with the same CDR3 protein are collapsed into one entry carrying the most frequent genes and DNA. The sample profile shows almost 600,000 distinct CDR3 sequences; more than 11% of them were found once. The top ten hold almost 6% of the sample. Sequences were obtained from blood. Source of these receptors: a woman younger than 45 with Graves' hyperthyroidism that later progressed to Graves' ophthalmopathy.

This clonotype was seen at least ten times. The chain has TRBV6-2 or TRBV6-3 and TRBJ2-7; possible D gene TRBD1, 6 bases. Per the germline V gene, CDR1 is MNHEY and CDR2 is SVGEGT. Trimming cost V 7 bases and J 5 bases, with 21 bases left between them. The CDR3 totals 15 residues. CDR3 sequence (DNA): TGTGCCAGCAACCGACCACCCGGGACATCGAACGAGCAGTACTTC. Protein: CASNRPPGTSNEQYF.

This clonotype was counted a few times. The chain joins TRBV19 to TRBJ2-1; D ambiguous. Trimming shortened V by 6 bases and J by 6 bases, and 12 bases separated the two germline ends. This CDR3 is built from 13 residues. Germline CDR1 is LNHDA and CDR2 is SQIVND (reference sequence). The CDR3 DNA follows: TGTGCCAGTAGAAACGTTGACGGCAATGAGCAGTTCTTC. Translation gives CASRNVDGNEQFF. Filled out from reference TRBV19 and TRBJ2-1, the complete variable domain reads DGGITQSPKYLFRKEGQNVTLSCEQNLNHDAMYWYRQDPGQGLRLIYYSQIVNDFQKGDIAEGYSVSREKKESFPLTVTSAQKNPTAFYLCASRNVDGNEQFFGPGTRLTVL.